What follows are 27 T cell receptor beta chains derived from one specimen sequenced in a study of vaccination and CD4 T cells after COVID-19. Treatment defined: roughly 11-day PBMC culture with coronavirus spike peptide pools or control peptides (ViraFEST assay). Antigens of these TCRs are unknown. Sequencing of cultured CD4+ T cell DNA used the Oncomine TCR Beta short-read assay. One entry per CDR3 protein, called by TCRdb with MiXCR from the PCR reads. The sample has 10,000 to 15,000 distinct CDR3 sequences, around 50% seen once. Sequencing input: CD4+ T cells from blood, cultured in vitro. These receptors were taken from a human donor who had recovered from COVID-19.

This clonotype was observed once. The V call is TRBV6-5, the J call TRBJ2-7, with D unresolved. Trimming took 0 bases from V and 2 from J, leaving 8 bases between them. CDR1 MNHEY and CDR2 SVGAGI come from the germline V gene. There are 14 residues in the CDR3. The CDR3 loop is CASSYSAVTYEQYF. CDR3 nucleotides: TGTGCCAGCAGTTACTCGGCAGTTACCTACGAGCAGTACTTC.

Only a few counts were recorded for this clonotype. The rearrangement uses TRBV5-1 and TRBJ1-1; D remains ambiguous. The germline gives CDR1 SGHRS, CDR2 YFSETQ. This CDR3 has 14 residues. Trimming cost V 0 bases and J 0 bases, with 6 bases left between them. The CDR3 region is CASSLGSLNTEAFF. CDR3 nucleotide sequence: TGCGCCAGCAGCTTGGGATCCCTGAACACTGAAGCTTTCTTT.

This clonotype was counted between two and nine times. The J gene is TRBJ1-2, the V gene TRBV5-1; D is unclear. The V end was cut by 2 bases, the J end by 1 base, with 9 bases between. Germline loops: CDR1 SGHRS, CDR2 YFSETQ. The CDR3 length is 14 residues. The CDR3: CASSLSALNYGYTF. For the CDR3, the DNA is TGCGCCAGCAGCTTATCGGCCCTTAACTATGGCTACACCTTC.

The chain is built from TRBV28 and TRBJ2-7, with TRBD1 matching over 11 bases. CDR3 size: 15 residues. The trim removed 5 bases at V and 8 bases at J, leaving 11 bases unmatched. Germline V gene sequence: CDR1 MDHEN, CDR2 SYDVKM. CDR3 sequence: CASSLPPGQGAKQYF. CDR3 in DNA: TGTGCCAGCAGTCTCCCGCCAGGACAGGGGGCAAAGCAGTACTTC.

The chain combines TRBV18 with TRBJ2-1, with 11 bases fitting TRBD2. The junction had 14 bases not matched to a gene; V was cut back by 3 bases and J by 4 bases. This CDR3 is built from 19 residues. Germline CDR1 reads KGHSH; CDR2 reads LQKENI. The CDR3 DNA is TGTGCCAGCTCACCTCAATCCCGTGTAGTAGCGGGAGGGTACAATGAGCAGTTCTTC. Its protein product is CASSPQSRVVAGGYNEQFF.

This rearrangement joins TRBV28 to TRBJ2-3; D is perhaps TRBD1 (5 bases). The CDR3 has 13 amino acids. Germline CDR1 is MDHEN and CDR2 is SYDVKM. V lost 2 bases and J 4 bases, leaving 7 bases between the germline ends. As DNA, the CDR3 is TGTGCCAGCAGTTTAACACAGGCAGATACGCAGTATTTT. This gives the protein CASSLTQADTQYF. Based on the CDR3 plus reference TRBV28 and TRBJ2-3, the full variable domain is DVKVTQSSRYLVKRTGEKVFLECVQDMDHENMFWYRQDPGLGLRLIYFSYDVKMKEKGDIPEGYSVSREKKERFSLILESASTNQTSMYLCASSLTQADTQYFGPGTRLTVL.

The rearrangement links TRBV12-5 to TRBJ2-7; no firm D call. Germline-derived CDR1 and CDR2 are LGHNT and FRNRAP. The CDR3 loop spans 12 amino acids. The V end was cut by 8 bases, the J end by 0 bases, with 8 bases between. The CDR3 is CASSRSSYEQYF. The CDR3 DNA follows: TGTGCTAGTTCTAGGAGCTCCTACGAGCAGTACTTC. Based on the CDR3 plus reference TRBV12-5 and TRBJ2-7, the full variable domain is DARVTQTPRHKVTEMGQEVTMRCQPILGHNTVFWYRQTMMQGLELLAYFRNRAPLDDSGMPKDRFSAEMPDATLATLKIQPSEPRDSAVYFCASSRSSYEQYFGPGTRLTVT.

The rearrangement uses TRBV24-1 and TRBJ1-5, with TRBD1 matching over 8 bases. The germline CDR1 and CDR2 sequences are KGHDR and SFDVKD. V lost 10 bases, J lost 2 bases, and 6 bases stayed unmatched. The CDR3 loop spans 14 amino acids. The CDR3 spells CATADRGGNQPQHF. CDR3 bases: TGTGCCACTGCCGACAGGGGTGGCAATCAGCCCCAGCATTTT.

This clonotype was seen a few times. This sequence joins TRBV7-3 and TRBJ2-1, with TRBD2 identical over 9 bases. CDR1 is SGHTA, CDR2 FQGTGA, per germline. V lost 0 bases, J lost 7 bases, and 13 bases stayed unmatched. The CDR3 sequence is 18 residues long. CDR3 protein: CASSLTGLGSGGLNEQFF. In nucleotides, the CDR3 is TGTGCCAGCAGCTTAACGGGTTTGGGTAGCGGGGGTTTAAATGAGCAGTTCTTC.

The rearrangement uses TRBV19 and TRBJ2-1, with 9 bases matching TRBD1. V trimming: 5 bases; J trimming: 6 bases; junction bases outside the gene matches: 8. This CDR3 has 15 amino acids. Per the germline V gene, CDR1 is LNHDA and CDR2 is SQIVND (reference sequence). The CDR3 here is CASSDPGQGSNEQFF. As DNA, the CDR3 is TGTGCCAGTAGTGATCCGGGACAGGGAAGCAATGAGCAGTTCTTC.

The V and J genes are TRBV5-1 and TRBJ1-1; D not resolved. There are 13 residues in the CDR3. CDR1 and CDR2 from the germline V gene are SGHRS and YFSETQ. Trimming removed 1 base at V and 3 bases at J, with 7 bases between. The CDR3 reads CASSLKMDTEAFF. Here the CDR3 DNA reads TGCGCCAGCAGCTTGAAGATGGACACTGAAGCTTTCTTT.

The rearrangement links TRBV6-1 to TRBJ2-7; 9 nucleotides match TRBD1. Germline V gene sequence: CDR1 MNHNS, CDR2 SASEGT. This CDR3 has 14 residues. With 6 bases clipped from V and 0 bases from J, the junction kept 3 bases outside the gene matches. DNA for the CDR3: TGTGCCAGCAGGGGGACAGGGAGCTCCTACGAGCAGTACTTC. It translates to CASRGTGSSYEQYF.

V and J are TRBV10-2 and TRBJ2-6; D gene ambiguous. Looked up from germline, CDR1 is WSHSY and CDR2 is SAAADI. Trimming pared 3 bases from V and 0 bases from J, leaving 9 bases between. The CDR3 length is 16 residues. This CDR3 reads CASSDRSSSGANVLTF. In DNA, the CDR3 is TGCGCCAGCAGTGACCGGAGCAGCTCTGGGGCCAACGTCCTGACTTTC.

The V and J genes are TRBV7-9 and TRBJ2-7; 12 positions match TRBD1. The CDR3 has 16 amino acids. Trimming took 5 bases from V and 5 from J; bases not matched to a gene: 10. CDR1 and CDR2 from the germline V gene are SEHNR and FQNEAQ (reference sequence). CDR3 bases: TGTGCCAGCAGCCTGGGACAGGGGGCGCATGTTAACGAGCAGTACTTC. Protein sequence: CASSLGQGAHVNEQYF. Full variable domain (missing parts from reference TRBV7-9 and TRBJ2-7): DTGVSQNPRHKITKRGQNVTFRCDPISEHNRLYWYRQTLGQGPEFLTYFQNEAQLEKSRLLSDRFSAERPKGSFSTLEIQRTEQGDSAMYLCASSLGQGAHVNEQYFGPGTRLTVT.

The DNA of the CDR3 is TGTGCCAGCAGTTTAGCGGGCAGGGGGCCGTCGAACATTCAGTACTTC. It encodes CASSLAGRGPSNIQYF. The chain is built from TRBV12-3 or TRBV12-4 and TRBJ2-4, with TRBD1 identical over 8 bases. The CDR3 totals 16 residues. V shed 0 bases and J 7 bases; nucleotides not matched to a gene: 8.

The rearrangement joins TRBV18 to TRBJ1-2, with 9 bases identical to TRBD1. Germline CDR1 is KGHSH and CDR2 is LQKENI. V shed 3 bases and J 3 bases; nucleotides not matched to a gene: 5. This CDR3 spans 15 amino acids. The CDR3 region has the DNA TGTGCCAGCTCACCGGGGACAGGGTACGACTATGGCTACACCTTC. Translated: CASSPGTGYDYGYTF. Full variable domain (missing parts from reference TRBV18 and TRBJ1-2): NAGVMQNPRHLVRRRGQEARLRCSPMKGHSHVYWYRQLPEEGLKFMVYLQKENIIDESGMPKERFSAEFPKEGPSILRIQQVVRGDSAAYFCASSPGTGYDYGYTFGSGTRLTVV.

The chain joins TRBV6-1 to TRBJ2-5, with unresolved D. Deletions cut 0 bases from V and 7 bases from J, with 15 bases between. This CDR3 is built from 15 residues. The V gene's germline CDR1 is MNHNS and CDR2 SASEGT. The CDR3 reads CASSEAAGPAGTQYF. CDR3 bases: TGTGCCAGCAGTGAAGCTGCAGGACCGGCCGGGACCCAGTACTTC.

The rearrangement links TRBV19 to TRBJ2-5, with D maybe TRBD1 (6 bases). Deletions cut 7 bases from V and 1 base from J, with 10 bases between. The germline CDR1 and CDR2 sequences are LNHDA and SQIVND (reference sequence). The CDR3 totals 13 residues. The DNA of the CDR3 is TGTGCCAGTACCCCGACAGGCCAAGAGACCCAGTACTTC. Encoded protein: CASTPTGQETQYF.

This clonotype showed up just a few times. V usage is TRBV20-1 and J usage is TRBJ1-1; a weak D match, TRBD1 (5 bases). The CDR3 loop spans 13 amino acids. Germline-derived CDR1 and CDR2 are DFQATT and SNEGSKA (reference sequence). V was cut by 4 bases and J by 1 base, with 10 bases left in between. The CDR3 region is CSAIPGQNTEAFF. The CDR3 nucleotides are TGCAGTGCTATTCCGGGGCAGAACACTGAAGCTTTCTTT.

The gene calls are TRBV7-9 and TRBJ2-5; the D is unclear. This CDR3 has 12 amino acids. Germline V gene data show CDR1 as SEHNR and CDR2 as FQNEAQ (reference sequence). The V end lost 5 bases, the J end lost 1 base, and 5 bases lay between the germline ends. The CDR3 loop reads CASSGRQETQYF. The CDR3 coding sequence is TGTGCCAGCAGCGGTCGCCAAGAGACCCAGTACTTC.

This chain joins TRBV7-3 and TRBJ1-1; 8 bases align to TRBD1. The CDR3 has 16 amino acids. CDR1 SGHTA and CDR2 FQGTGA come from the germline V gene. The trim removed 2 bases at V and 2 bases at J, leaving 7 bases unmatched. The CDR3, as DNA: TGTGCCAGCAGCTTAGCCAGGACAGGGAGAAACACTGAAGCTTTCTTT. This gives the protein CASSLARTGRNTEAFF.

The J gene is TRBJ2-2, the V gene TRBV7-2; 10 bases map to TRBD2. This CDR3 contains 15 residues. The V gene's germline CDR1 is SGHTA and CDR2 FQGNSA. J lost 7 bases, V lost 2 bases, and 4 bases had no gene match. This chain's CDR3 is CASSLWSSGGGELFF. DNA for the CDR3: TGTGCCAGCAGCTTATGGTCTAGCGGGGGCGGGGAGCTGTTTTTT.

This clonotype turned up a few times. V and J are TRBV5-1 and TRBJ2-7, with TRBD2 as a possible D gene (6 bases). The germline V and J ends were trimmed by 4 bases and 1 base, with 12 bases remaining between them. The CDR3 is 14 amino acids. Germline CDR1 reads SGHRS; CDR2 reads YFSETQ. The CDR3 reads CASSQRLESYEQYF. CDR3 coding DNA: TGCGCCAGCAGCCAAAGACTAGAATCCTACGAGCAGTACTTC. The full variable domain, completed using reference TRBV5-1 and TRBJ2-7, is KAGVTQTPRYLIKTRGQQVTLSCSPISGHRSVSWYQQTPGQGLQFLFEYFSETQRNKGNFPGRFSGRQFSNSRSEMNVSTLELGDSALYLCASSQRLESYEQYFGPGTRLTVT.

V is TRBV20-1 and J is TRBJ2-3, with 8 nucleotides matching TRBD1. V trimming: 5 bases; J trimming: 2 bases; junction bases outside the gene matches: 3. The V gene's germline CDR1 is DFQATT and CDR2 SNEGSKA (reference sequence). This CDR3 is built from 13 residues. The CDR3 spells CSADRGITDTQYF. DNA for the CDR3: TGCAGTGCTGACAGGGGAATCACAGATACGCAGTATTTT.

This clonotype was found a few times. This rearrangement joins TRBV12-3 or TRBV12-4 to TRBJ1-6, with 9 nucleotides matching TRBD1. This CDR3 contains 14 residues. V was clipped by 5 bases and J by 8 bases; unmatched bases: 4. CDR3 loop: CASSPRTGDSPLHF. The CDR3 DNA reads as TGTGCCAGCAGTCCGAGGACAGGGGATTCACCCCTCCACTTT.

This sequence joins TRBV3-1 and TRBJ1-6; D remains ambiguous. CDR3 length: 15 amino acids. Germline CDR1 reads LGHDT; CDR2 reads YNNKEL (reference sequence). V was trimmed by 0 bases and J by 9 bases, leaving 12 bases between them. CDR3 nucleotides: TGTGCCAGCAGCCAAGAGGGAGGAGGCAGTTCACCCCTCCACTTT. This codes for CASSQEGGGSSPLHF.

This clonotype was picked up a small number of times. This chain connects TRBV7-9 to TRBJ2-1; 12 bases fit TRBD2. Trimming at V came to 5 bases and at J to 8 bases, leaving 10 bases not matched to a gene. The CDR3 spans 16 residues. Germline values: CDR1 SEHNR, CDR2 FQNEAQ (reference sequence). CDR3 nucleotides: TGTGCCAGCAGCCCACTAGCGGGAGGACGTACTGATGAGCAGTTCTTC. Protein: CASSPLAGGRTDEQFF.